These T cell receptor beta chains were read from a single sample in a study of blood T cell repertoires in COVID-19. TCRdb's copy holds only in-frame clones and misses some; the assay was immunoSEQ multiplex PCR. The table lists under 350,000 clones, nearly 90% of them singletons, with 1.5% to 2% in the top ten. Sequencing input: peripheral blood. Receptors were obtained from a woman between 25 and 40 years old with COVID-19, enrolled during active disease. CDR3s include the opening cysteine and the closing phenylalanine or tryptophan. The D gene is left open where the match is weak. Expanded clones get a size class; other rows say once, few or many, or leave the size out.

TRBD1,TRBJ2-7,.,TRBV29-1,CSATGIYEQYF,TGCAGCGCGACAGGGATCTACGAGCAGTACTTC
TRBD1,TRBJ2-7,once,TRBV19,CASSGTGGHEQYF,TGTGCCAGTAGTGGGACAGGGGGGCACGAGCAGTACTTC
.,TRBJ2-5,.,TRBV27,CASSLYFSGQETQYF,TGTGCCAGCAGTTTATATTTTTCGGGACAAGAGACCCAGTACTTC
.,TRBJ1-3,.,TRBV11-2,CASSLDRTGTGNTIYF,TGTGCCAGCAGCTTAGATCGAACAGGGACCGGAAACACCATATATTTT
.,TRBJ1-1,.,TRBV4-3,CASSQDRWGLTEAFF,TGCGCCAGCAGCCAAGATCGTTGGGGGCTGACTGAAGCTTTCTTT
TRBD1,TRBJ1-2,.,TRBV10-3,CAISTGDYGYTF,TGTGCCATCAGTACAGGGGACTATGGCTACACCTTC
TRBD2,TRBJ2-1,.,TRBV7-9,CASSPVGLAGGYEQFF,TGTGCCAGCAGCCCGGTAGGACTAGCGGGGGGTTATGAGCAGTTCTTC
.,TRBJ1-1,.,TRBV7-7,CASSPIVGGGTEAFF,TGTGCTAGCAGCCCCATCGTCGGGGGAGGAACTGAAGCTTTCTTT
.,TRBJ2-3,few,TRBV5-1,CASSSSLTRSTDTQYF,TGCGCCAGCAGCTCCTCCTTGACTAGGTCCACAGATACGCAGTATTTT
TRBD1,TRBJ1-2,.,TRBV7-2,CASRVGQGAGYTF,TGTGCCAGCAGAGTTGGACAGGGGGCTGGCTACACCTTC
TRBD1,TRBJ1-6,.,TRBV2,CASSSTGTRRESYNSPLHF,TGTGCCAGCAGTTCGACAGGGACAAGAAGAGAATCCTATAATTCACCCCTCCACTTT
.,TRBJ1-2,.,TRBV23-1,CASRQGCGYTF,TGCGCCAGCAGGCAGGGCTGTGGCTACACCTTC
TRBD2,TRBJ2-3,once,TRBV5-6,CASSPGGSTDTQYF,TGTGCCAGCAGCCCGGGGGGTAGCACAGATACGCAGTATTTT
.,TRBJ2-3,.,TRBV6-5,CASSYEAGSTDTQYF,TGTGCCAGCAGTTACGAGGCGGGGAGCACAGATACGCAGTATTTT
.,TRBJ1-3,.,TRBV1,CTSSLRQGAGNTIYF,TGCACCAGCAGCCTCCGACAGGGGGCTGGAAACACCATATATTTT
.,TRBJ1-4,.,TRBV28,CASKVAFSNEKLFF,TGTGCCAGCAAAGTGGCCTTTTCGAATGAAAAACTGTTTTTT
.,TRBJ1-3,.,TRBV5-5,CASSSRVGNTIYF,TGTGCCAGCAGCTCGAGGGTTGGAAACACCATATATTTT
.,TRBJ1-1,.,TRBV24-1,CATRGLLNTEAFF,TGTGCCACCAGGGGGCTTTTGAACACTGAAGCTTTCTTT
TRBD2,TRBJ2-5,.,TRBV6-2/TRBV6-3,CASSYFAGEGETQYF,TGTGCCAGCAGTTACTTTGCGGGGGAAGGGGAGACCCAGTACTTC
TRBD1,TRBJ1-5,.,TRBV19,CASIPTGVNQPQHF,TGTGCCAGTATTCCGACAGGGGTAAATCAGCCCCAGCATTTT
TRBD1,TRBJ1-2,.,TRBV4-1,CASSQGQGLDYGYTF,TGCGCCAGCAGCCAAGGACAGGGGTTGGACTATGGCTACACCTTC
.,TRBJ2-1,.,TRBV6-2/TRBV6-3,CASSYSSVNEQFF,TGTGCCAGCAGTTACTCTTCGGTCAATGAGCAGTTCTTC
TRBD2,TRBJ2-5,.,TRBV2,CASSAPTLAGLIETQYF,TGTGCCAGCAGCGCCCCCACACTAGCGGGGTTGATAGAGACCCAGTACTTC
.,TRBJ1-3,.,TRBV7-2,CASSPQGYGNTIYF,TGTGCCAGCAGCCCACAGGGTTATGGAAACACCATATATTTT
TRBD1,TRBJ2-1,once,TRBV5-1,CASSLYLMGQSSSYNEQFF,TGCGCCAGCAGCTTGTATCTTATGGGACAGAGTTCCTCCTACAATGAGCAGTTCTTC
.,TRBJ1-3,.,TRBV2,CASRESGNTIYF,TGTGCCAGCAGAGAATCAGGAAACACCATATATTTT
.,TRBJ1-1,.,TRBV12-3/TRBV12-4,CASSFSGNTEAFF,TGTGCCAGCAGTTTTAGCGGGAACACTGAAGCTTTCTTT
.,TRBJ1-2,once,TRBV4-3,CASSQDSAEGSLYGYTF,TGCGCCAGCAGCCAAGATTCCGCCGAGGGATCCCTCTATGGCTACACCTTC
.,TRBJ1-6,few,TRBV9,CASSVLGADSPLHF,TGTGCCAGCAGCGTTTTGGGGGCGGATTCACCCCTCCACTTT
.,TRBJ2-1,.,TRBV6-1,CASSEGGPNNEQFF,TGTGCCAGCAGTGAAGGGGGGCCCAACAATGAGCAGTTCTTC
.,TRBJ1-1,.,TRBV6-5,CASSRLGSNTEAFF,TGTGCCAGCAGTCGGTTGGGCAGCAACACTGAAGCTTTCTTT
TRBD1,TRBJ1-2,.,TRBV7-8,CASSLSTRQGSYGYTF,TGTGCCAGCAGCTTATCGACTCGACAGGGTTCCTATGGCTACACCTTC
.,TRBJ1-6,.,TRBV27,CASSLSGSYNSPLHF,TGTGCCAGCAGTTTATCCGGCTCCTATAATTCACCCCTCCACTTT
TRBD2,TRBJ2-1,.,TRBV6-5,CASRGLAGGYEQFF,TGTGCCAGCAGGGGACTAGCGGGGGGGTATGAGCAGTTCTTC